This T cell receptor beta chain came from a study of CD8+ T cells in alopecia areata. About the study: Twice a day, 5 to 10 mg of oral tofacitinib was administered to treated patients. Scoring treated patients' severity relied on the percentage of scalp area affected. Whole-study results and caveats: Within the top 100, expanded CD8+ clones significantly decreased with tofacitinib, as did scalp clonality. Affected lesional scalp, above all in alopecia totalis/universalis, was more clonal than normal scalp.

With regard to this clone: What it binds is unknown.

The sample's treatment: oral pan-JAK inhibitor, 5-10 mg twice daily. V lost 4 bases, J lost 8 bases, and 8 bases lay in between. This CDR3 region has 12 residues. Germline values: CDR1 SEHNR, CDR2 FQNEAQ (reference sequence). RNA was extracted and reverse transcribed into cDNA as the sequencing template. Measured with immunoSEQ multiplex PCR; TCRdb has only the in-frame clones, and not every one. The table lists about 190,000 clones, 45% to 65% of them singletons. V usage is TRBV7-9 and J usage is TRBJ1-4, with D possibly being TRBD1 (5 bases). The material sequenced was CD4+ T cells sorted from blood, taken at week 4, from a patient treated with tofacitinib. The source of this sequence is a human donor with alopecia areata. CDR3 nucleotide sequence: TGTGCCAGCAGCTCAAAGGGGGAAAAACTGTTTTTT. Its protein product is CASSSKGEKLFF.